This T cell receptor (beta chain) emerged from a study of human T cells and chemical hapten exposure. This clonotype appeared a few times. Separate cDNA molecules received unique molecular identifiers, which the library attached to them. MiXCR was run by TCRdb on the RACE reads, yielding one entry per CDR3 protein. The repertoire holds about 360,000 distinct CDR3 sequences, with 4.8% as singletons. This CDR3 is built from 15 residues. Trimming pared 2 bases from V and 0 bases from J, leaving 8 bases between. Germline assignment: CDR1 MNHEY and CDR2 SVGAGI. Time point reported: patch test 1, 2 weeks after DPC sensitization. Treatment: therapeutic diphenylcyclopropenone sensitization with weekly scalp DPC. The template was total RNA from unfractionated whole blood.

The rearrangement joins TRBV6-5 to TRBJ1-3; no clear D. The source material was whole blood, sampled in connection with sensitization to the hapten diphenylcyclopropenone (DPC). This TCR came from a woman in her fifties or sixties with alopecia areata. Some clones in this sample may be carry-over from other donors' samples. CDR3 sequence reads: CASSYGRGSGNTIYF. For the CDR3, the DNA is TGTGCCAGCAGTTACGGCCGGGGCTCTGGAAACACCATATATTTT.